The rows below give T cell receptor beta chains drawn from one sample of a study of blood T cell repertoires in COVID-19. Produced via immunoSEQ multiplex PCR; TCRdb's table is partial and in-frame only. The profile covers 25,000 to 40,000 clones, with 91% appearing a single time and approximately 5% taken by the ten largest. The sequencing input was peripheral blood. These receptor sequences come from a human donor in a cohort sampled during active COVID-19. Both conserved end residues are part of each CDR3. D genes are given only for firm matches. Only some rows state a clone size, as once, few, many or a class for expanded clones.

j_call: TRBJ1-1
clone_size: -
v_call: TRBV9
d_call: TRBD1
cdr3_aa: CASSVWDRFVAEAFF
cdr3_nt: TGTGCCAGCAGCGTATGGGACAGGTTTGTGGCTGAAGCTTTCTTT

j_call: TRBJ2-1
clone_size: -
v_call: TRBV9
d_call: TRBD2
cdr3_aa: CASSEPGTSGNNEQFF
cdr3_nt: TGTGCCAGCAGCGAGCCCGGGACTAGCGGGAACAATGAGCAGTTCTTC

j_call: TRBJ1-1
clone_size: -
v_call: TRBV2
d_call: TRBD1
cdr3_aa: CASSNRDRNTEAFF
cdr3_nt: TGTGCCAGCAGTAACCGGGACAGGAACACTGAAGCTTTCTTT

j_call: TRBJ1-4
clone_size: -
v_call: TRBV30
d_call: -
cdr3_aa: CAWSVATGATNEKLFF
cdr3_nt: TGTGCCTGGAGTGTCGCGACAGGCGCAACTAATGAAAAACTGTTTTTT

j_call: TRBJ1-1
clone_size: few
v_call: TRBV18
d_call: -
cdr3_aa: CASSPGQWRTTEAFF
cdr3_nt: TGTGCCAGCTCACCTGGACAGTGGAGAACAACTGAAGCTTTCTTT

j_call: TRBJ1-5
clone_size: -
v_call: TRBV25-1
d_call: -
cdr3_aa: CASSSANNQPQHF
cdr3_nt: TGTGCCAGCAGCTCAGCGAACAATCAGCCCCAGCATTTT

j_call: TRBJ1-1
clone_size: -
v_call: TRBV5-6
d_call: TRBD1
cdr3_aa: CASSAGGPGGMNTEAFF
cdr3_nt: TGTGCCAGCAGCGCTGGGGGACCAGGGGGGATGAACACTGAAGCTTTCTTT

j_call: TRBJ2-2
clone_size: -
v_call: TRBV4-2
d_call: -
cdr3_aa: CASSQARSTGELFF
cdr3_nt: TGTGCCAGCAGCCAAGCCAGGTCCACCGGGGAGCTGTTTTTT

j_call: TRBJ2-3
clone_size: -
v_call: TRBV7-9
d_call: -
cdr3_aa: CASSLSKSQSTDTQYF
cdr3_nt: TGTGCCAGCAGCTTAAGTAAATCCCAGAGCACAGATACGCAGTATTTT

j_call: TRBJ2-3
clone_size: few
v_call: TRBV6-2/TRBV6-3
d_call: TRBD1
cdr3_aa: CASSSGTGADTQYF
cdr3_nt: TGTGCCAGCAGTTCCGGGACAGGGGCAGATACGCAGTATTTT

j_call: TRBJ1-1
clone_size: -
v_call: TRBV4-1
d_call: -
cdr3_aa: CASSQVSRGSTEAFF
cdr3_nt: TGCGCCAGCAGCCAAGTCTCCAGGGGAAGCACTGAAGCTTTCTTT

j_call: TRBJ2-3
clone_size: -
v_call: TRBV7-6
d_call: -
cdr3_aa: CASSFDYGTDTQYF
cdr3_nt: TGTGCCAGCAGCTTTGACTATGGCACAGATACGCAGTATTTT

j_call: TRBJ2-3
clone_size: -
v_call: TRBV5-1
d_call: -
cdr3_aa: CASSVAGARTDTQYF
cdr3_nt: TGCGCCAGCAGCGTTGCGGGGGCCCGCACAGATACGCAGTATTTT

j_call: TRBJ1-5
clone_size: once
v_call: TRBV30
d_call: TRBD1
cdr3_aa: CAWSRQGGQPQHF
cdr3_nt: TGTGCCTGGAGTCGACAGGGCGGTCAGCCCCAGCATTTT

j_call: TRBJ1-6
clone_size: -
v_call: TRBV5-5
d_call: -
cdr3_aa: CASSLLQGTSPLHF
cdr3_nt: TGTGCCAGCAGCTTGCTGCAGGGTACTTCACCCCTCCACTTT

j_call: TRBJ2-2
clone_size: few
v_call: TRBV6-6
d_call: -
cdr3_aa: CASQEANTGELFF
cdr3_nt: TGTGCCAGCCAGGAGGCGAACACCGGGGAGCTGTTTTTT

j_call: TRBJ2-3
clone_size: -
v_call: TRBV13
d_call: TRBD2
cdr3_aa: CASSLGRAGGPTDTQYF
cdr3_nt: TGTGCCAGCAGCTTAGGCCGTGCGGGGGGGCCCACAGATACGCAGTATTTT

j_call: TRBJ2-1
clone_size: -
v_call: TRBV4-3
d_call: TRBD1
cdr3_aa: CASSQGGTGGNNEQFF
cdr3_nt: TGCGCCAGCAGCCAAGGCGGGACAGGGGGAAACAATGAGCAGTTCTTC

j_call: TRBJ1-2
clone_size: -
v_call: TRBV6-2/TRBV6-3
d_call: -
cdr3_aa: CASSYPLGRYGYTF
cdr3_nt: TGTGCCAGCAGTTACCCTTTGGGGCGGTATGGCTACACCTTC

j_call: TRBJ2-4
clone_size: -
v_call: TRBV11-1
d_call: -
cdr3_aa: CASSTLGLGGIQYF
cdr3_nt: TGTGCCAGCAGCACGCTGGGACTCGGAGGAATTCAGTACTTC

j_call: TRBJ1-6
clone_size: -
v_call: TRBV7-8
d_call: TRBD1
cdr3_aa: CASSLVGGQGNSPLHF
cdr3_nt: TGTGCCAGCAGCTTAGTAGGGGGACAGGGTAATTCACCCCTCCACTTT

j_call: TRBJ1-1
clone_size: once
v_call: TRBV6-5
d_call: TRBD1
cdr3_aa: CASSNTGQGNTEAFF
cdr3_nt: TGTGCCAGCAGCAATACTGGACAGGGAAACACTGAAGCTTTCTTT

j_call: TRBJ2-5
clone_size: -
v_call: TRBV19
d_call: TRBD2
cdr3_aa: CASSWGGSGTQYF
cdr3_nt: TGTGCCAGTAGTTGGGGAGGGTCGGGAACCCAGTACTTC

j_call: TRBJ1-3
clone_size: once
v_call: TRBV18
d_call: -
cdr3_aa: CASSPPSGSGNTIYF
cdr3_nt: TGTGCCAGCTCACCACCTTCAGGGTCTGGAAACACCATATATTTT

j_call: TRBJ2-6
clone_size: -
v_call: TRBV3-1/TRBV3-2
d_call: -
cdr3_aa: CASSQVGGAIGANVLTF
cdr3_nt: TGTGCCAGCAGCCAAGTGGGGGGGGCAATCGGGGCCAACGTCCTGACTTTC

j_call: TRBJ1-3
clone_size: -
v_call: TRBV5-1
d_call: TRBD1
cdr3_aa: CASSLGTERNTIYF
cdr3_nt: TGCGCCAGCAGCTTAGGGACAGAAAGAAACACCATATATTTT

j_call: TRBJ2-1
clone_size: -
v_call: TRBV2
d_call: TRBD2
cdr3_aa: CASNPNSGGANEQFF
cdr3_nt: TGTGCCAGCAACCCGAATAGCGGGGGGGCGAATGAGCAGTTCTTC

j_call: TRBJ1-5
clone_size: few
v_call: TRBV7-9
d_call: -
cdr3_aa: CATAEGINQPQHF
cdr3_nt: TGTGCCACCGCGGAGGGTATCAATCAGCCCCAGCATTTT

j_call: TRBJ1-2
clone_size: -
v_call: TRBV6-5
d_call: -
cdr3_aa: CASRRANYGYTF
cdr3_nt: TGTGCCAGCAGGAGGGCCAACTATGGCTACACCTTC

j_call: TRBJ2-3
clone_size: -
v_call: TRBV5-1
d_call: -
cdr3_aa: CASSLPGHTDTQYF
cdr3_nt: TGCGCCAGCAGCTTGCCCGGACACACAGATACGCAGTATTTT

j_call: TRBJ2-4
clone_size: -
v_call: TRBV5-3
d_call: -
cdr3_aa: CARAQGGDIQYF
cdr3_nt: TGTGCCAGAGCACAGGGGGGGGACATTCAGTACTTC

j_call: TRBJ2-3
clone_size: -
v_call: TRBV6-4
d_call: TRBD1
cdr3_aa: CASSVTGGTDTQYF
cdr3_nt: TGTGCCAGCAGTGTAACAGGGGGCACAGATACGCAGTATTTT

j_call: TRBJ1-6
clone_size: -
v_call: TRBV2
d_call: TRBD1
cdr3_aa: CAGSGQGNSPLHF
cdr3_nt: TGTGCCGGCTCAGGACAGGGAAATTCACCCCTCCACTTT

j_call: TRBJ2-1
clone_size: -
v_call: TRBV4-2
d_call: TRBD1
cdr3_aa: CASSQDGAGTGRSNEQFF
cdr3_nt: TGTGCCAGCAGCCAAGATGGGGCTGGGACAGGGCGAAGCAATGAGCAGTTCTTC

j_call: TRBJ1-2
clone_size: -
v_call: TRBV4-3
d_call: -
cdr3_aa: CASSQEIRAAWGYTF
cdr3_nt: TGCGCCAGCAGCCAAGAAATCAGGGCAGCCTGGGGCTACACCTTC

j_call: TRBJ2-1
clone_size: -
v_call: TRBV7-9
d_call: -
cdr3_aa: CASTRESSSYNEQFF
cdr3_nt: TGTGCCAGCACCAGGGAGTCGAGCTCCTACAATGAGCAGTTCTTC

j_call: TRBJ1-1
clone_size: -
v_call: TRBV24-1
d_call: TRBD1
cdr3_aa: CATSDSRQGRVAFF
cdr3_nt: TGTGCCACCAGTGACTCTAGACAGGGTCGGGTAGCTTTCTTT

j_call: TRBJ1-5
clone_size: once
v_call: TRBV2
d_call: TRBD1
cdr3_aa: CASSQRQGKPQHF
cdr3_nt: TGTGCCAGCAGCCAAAGACAGGGGAAGCCCCAGCATTTT

j_call: TRBJ1-3
clone_size: -
v_call: TRBV7-2
d_call: TRBD1
cdr3_aa: CASSWGTGNGNTIYF
cdr3_nt: TGTGCCAGCAGCTGGGGGACAGGGAATGGAAACACCATATATTTT

j_call: TRBJ1-2
clone_size: -
v_call: TRBV29-1
d_call: -
cdr3_aa: CSVVGPPIGYTF
cdr3_nt: TGCAGCGTTGTGGGGCCACCCATAGGCTACACCTTC

j_call: TRBJ1-1
clone_size: -
v_call: TRBV19
d_call: -
cdr3_aa: CASSMGGTPNTEAFF
cdr3_nt: TGTGCCAGTAGTATGGGGGGGACCCCGAACACTGAAGCTTTCTTT

j_call: TRBJ1-6
clone_size: -
v_call: TRBV6-2/TRBV6-3
d_call: TRBD1
cdr3_aa: CASSLTGANSPLHF
cdr3_nt: TGTGCCAGCAGTTTGACAGGGGCTAATTCACCCCTCCACTTT

j_call: TRBJ2-6
clone_size: -
v_call: TRBV6-4
d_call: TRBD1
cdr3_aa: CASSEQGVPGANVLTF
cdr3_nt: TGTGCCAGCAGTGAGCAGGGGGTTCCTGGGGCCAACGTCCTGACTTTC

j_call: TRBJ1-1
clone_size: once
v_call: TRBV27
d_call: -
cdr3_aa: CASSSGSAIEAFF
cdr3_nt: TGTGCCAGCAGTTCGGGGTCGGCGATTGAAGCTTTCTTT

j_call: TRBJ1-2
clone_size: -
v_call: TRBV11-3
d_call: -
cdr3_aa: CASSRGGYGYTF
cdr3_nt: TGTGCCAGCAGCCGCGGGGGGTATGGCTACACCTTC

j_call: TRBJ1-2
clone_size: -
v_call: TRBV27
d_call: TRBD1
cdr3_aa: CASSWGDRSYGYTF
cdr3_nt: TGTGCCAGCAGCTGGGGGGACAGGAGTTATGGCTACACCTTC

j_call: TRBJ2-3
clone_size: -
v_call: TRBV2
d_call: -
cdr3_aa: CASSGEASSTDTQYF
cdr3_nt: TGTGCCAGCAGTGGTGAAGCGTCTAGCACAGATACGCAGTATTTT

j_call: TRBJ2-5
clone_size: -
v_call: TRBV15
d_call: TRBD1
cdr3_aa: CATSSWGRTGQETQYF
cdr3_nt: TGTGCCACCAGCTCGTGGGGTAGGACAGGGCAAGAGACCCAGTACTTC

j_call: TRBJ2-3
clone_size: -
v_call: TRBV7-3
d_call: TRBD2
cdr3_aa: CASSLSGGSYTDTQYF
cdr3_nt: TGTGCCAGCAGTCTTAGCGGGGGATCCTACACAGATACGCAGTATTTT

j_call: TRBJ2-2
clone_size: once
v_call: TRBV6-5
d_call: TRBD2
cdr3_aa: CASRLARNTGELFF
cdr3_nt: TGTGCCAGCAGACTAGCGAGGAACACCGGGGAGCTGTTTTTT

j_call: TRBJ2-2
clone_size: -
v_call: TRBV5-1
d_call: -
cdr3_aa: CASSSQGNTGELFF
cdr3_nt: TGCGCCAGCAGCTCACAGGGGAACACCGGGGAGCTGTTTTTT

j_call: TRBJ2-1
clone_size: -
v_call: TRBV3-1/TRBV3-2
d_call: TRBD2
cdr3_aa: CASSHSGTKNNEQFF
cdr3_nt: TGTGCCAGCAGCCACTCCGGGACTAAAAACAATGAGCAGTTCTTC

j_call: TRBJ2-5
clone_size: -
v_call: TRBV18
d_call: -
cdr3_aa: CASSPRQADSYQETQYF
cdr3_nt: TGTGCCAGCTCACCGAGACAGGCGGATTCGTACCAAGAGACCCAGTACTTC

j_call: TRBJ1-1
clone_size: -
v_call: TRBV15
d_call: TRBD1
cdr3_aa: CATSSLDRGSYNTEAFF
cdr3_nt: TGTGCCACCAGCAGCCTGGACAGGGGGTCTTATAACACTGAAGCTTTCTTT

j_call: TRBJ1-4
clone_size: -
v_call: TRBV7-9
d_call: -
cdr3_aa: CASSLVWGGRNEKLFF
cdr3_nt: TGTGCCAGCAGCTTAGTATGGGGCGGACGAAATGAAAAACTGTTTTTT